This T cell receptor beta chain was documented in a study of T cell responses to AZD1222 COVID-19 vaccine. Study-wide points: Regions 160-218 and 743-854 held dominance among vaccine-associated CD4 TCRs, which spanned spike.

Method: immunoSEQ multiplex PCR; TCRdb's copy keeps in-frame clones and lacks some. The profile shows approximately 190,000 clones, just over 90% of them singletons. To note about this clone: Its antigen is unidentified.

There are 15 residues in the CDR3. The V gene's germline CDR1 is LGHDT and CDR2 YNNKEL (reference sequence). V was pared by 5 bases and J by 3 bases, with 16 bases between. This specimen was peripheral blood, taken on day 0 of AZD1222 vaccination. The sequence came from an adult in good health. This chain connects TRBV3-1 (or the pseudogene TRBV3-2) to TRBJ1-1, with a tentative D call TRBD1 (6 bases). DNA for the CDR3: TGTGCCAGCAGCGCCTCCGGGGGGGCGGACACTGAAGCTTTCTTT. Translation gives CASSASGGADTEAFF.